This T cell receptor beta chain came from a study of regulatory T cells in long-lasting Graves disease. With iRepertoire HTBI primers and Arm-PCR of CDR3 regions, TCR beta libraries were built. From the multiplex PCR reads, TCRdb called clonotypes with MiXCR, one entry per CDR3 protein. The sample records about 460,000 distinct CDR3 sequences, approximately 15% being singletons. Germline lookup yields CDR1 SGHTS and CDR2 YDEGEE. The CDR3 sequence is 16 residues long. V lost 2 bases and J 3 bases, leaving 15 bases between the germline ends. The time point here: newly diagnosed GD, antithyroid drugs for less than 3 months. Extracted PBMC RNA gave rise to the TCR library. These data were likewise used in another study, on T cells in Graves' hyperthyroidism and ophthalmopathy.

Sequencing used peripheral blood mononuclear cells (PBMCs), obtained at new diagnosis, from a patient treated with antithyroid drugs. The V and J genes are TRBV5-8 and TRBJ1-5, with D hard to call. The receptor's source is a woman between 45 and 60 years old with Graves disease. The CDR3 DNA sequence: TGTGCCAGCAGCTTTAGGTCGGGTGTGGACAATCAGCCCCAGCATTTT. This gives the protein CASSFRSGVDNQPQHF. Full variable domain (remainder filled in from reference TRBV5-8 and TRBJ1-5): EAGVTQSPTHLIKTRGQQATLRCSPISGHTSVYWYQQALGLGLQFLLWYDEGEERNRGNFPPRFSGRQFPNYSSELNVNALELEDSALYLCASSFRSGVDNQPQHFGDGTRLSIL.